The clone carrying this T cell receptor beta chain has a count of ten or more. For TCRbeta, the library was prepared with unique molecular identifiers. TCRdb ran MiXCR on the PCR reads and lists one entry per CDR3 protein. This table has about 240,000 distinct CDR3 sequences, more than 10% appearing once. The germline V gene has CDR1 SGHTA and CDR2 FQGNSA. Trimming stripped 1 base from V and 2 bases from J, with 8 bases between. CDR3 length equals 15 residues. These data come from a study of T-cell reconstitution after alpha-beta-depleted transplantation in children. The TCR originated in a human donor who donated a stem cell graft to a child with acute lymphoblastic leukemia. This chain uses TRBV7-2 with TRBJ2-2, with a weak D call TRBD1 (6 bases). The source was PBMCs from the stem cell graft donor, collected from the stem cell graft. CDR3 residues: CASSLVRGNTGELFF. The CDR3 nucleotides read TGTGCCAGCAGCTTAGTCAGGGGAAACACCGGGGAGCTGTTTTTT.